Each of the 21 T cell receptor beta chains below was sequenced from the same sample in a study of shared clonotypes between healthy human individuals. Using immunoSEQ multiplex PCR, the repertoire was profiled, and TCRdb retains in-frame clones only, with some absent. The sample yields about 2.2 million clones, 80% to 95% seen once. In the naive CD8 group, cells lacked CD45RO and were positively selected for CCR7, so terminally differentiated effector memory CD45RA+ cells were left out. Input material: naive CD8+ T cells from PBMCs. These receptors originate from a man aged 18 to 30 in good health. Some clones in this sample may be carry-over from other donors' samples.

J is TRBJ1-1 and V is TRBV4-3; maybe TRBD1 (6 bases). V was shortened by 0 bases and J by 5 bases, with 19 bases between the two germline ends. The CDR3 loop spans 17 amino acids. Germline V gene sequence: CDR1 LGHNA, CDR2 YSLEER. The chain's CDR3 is CASSQDLQGGIGTEAFF. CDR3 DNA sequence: TGCGCCAGCAGCCAAGATCTGCAAGGGGGGATTGGTACTGAAGCTTTCTTT.

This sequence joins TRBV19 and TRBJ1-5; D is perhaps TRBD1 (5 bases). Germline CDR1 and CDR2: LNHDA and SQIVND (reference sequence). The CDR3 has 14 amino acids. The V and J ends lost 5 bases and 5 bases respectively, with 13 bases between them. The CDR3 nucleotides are TGTGCCAGTAGTCCCCCGGGGCTTTATCAGCCCCAGCATTTT. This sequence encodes CASSPPGLYQPQHF. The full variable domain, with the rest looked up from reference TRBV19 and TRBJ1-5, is DGGITQSPKYLFRKEGQNVTLSCEQNLNHDAMYWYRQDPGQGLRLIYYSQIVNDFQKGDIAEGYSVSREKKESFPLTVTSAQKNPTAFYLCASSPPGLYQPQHFGDGTRLSIL.

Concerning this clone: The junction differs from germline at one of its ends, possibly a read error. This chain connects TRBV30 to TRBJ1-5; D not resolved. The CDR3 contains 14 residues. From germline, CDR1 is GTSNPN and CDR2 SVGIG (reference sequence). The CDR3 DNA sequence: TGTGCCTGGAGTGGCGCCGATAGCAATCAGTCCCAGCATTTT. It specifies CAWSGADSNQSQHF.

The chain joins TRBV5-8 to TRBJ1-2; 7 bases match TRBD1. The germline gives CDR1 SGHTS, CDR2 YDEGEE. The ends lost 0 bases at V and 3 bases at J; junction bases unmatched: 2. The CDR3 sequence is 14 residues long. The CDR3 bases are TGTGCCAGCAGCTTGGGACAGGGACACTATGGCTACACCTTC. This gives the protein CASSLGQGHYGYTF.

DNA for the CDR3: TGTGCCAGCAGCGTAGCTGGGGGGCGCGACTATGGCTACACCTTC. It is translated as CASSVAGGRDYGYTF. The chain uses TRBV9 and TRBJ1-2; possibly TRBD1 for D (6 bases). The CDR3 totals 15 residues. The germline V and J ends were trimmed by 0 bases and 3 bases, with 12 bases remaining between them. The germline CDR1 and CDR2 sequences are SGDLS and YYNGEE.

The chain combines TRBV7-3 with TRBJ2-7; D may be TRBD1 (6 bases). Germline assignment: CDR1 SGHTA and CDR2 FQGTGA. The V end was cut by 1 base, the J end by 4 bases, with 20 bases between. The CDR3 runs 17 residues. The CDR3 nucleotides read TGTGCCAGCAGCTTAAGCCGGGACAATAGACTAATATACGAGCAGTACTTC. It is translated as CASSLSRDNRLIYEQYF.

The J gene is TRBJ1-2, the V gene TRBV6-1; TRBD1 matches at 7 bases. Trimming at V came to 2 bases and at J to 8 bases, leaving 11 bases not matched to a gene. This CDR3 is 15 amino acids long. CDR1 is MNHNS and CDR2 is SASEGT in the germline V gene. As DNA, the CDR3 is TGTGCCAGCAGTGAACTAACAGGGACAGAAGGAGGCTACACCTTC. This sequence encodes CASSELTGTEGGYTF.

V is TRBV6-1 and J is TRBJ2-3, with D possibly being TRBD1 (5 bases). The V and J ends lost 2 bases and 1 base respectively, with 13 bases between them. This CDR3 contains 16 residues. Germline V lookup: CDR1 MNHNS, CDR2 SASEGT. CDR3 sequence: CASSETPVRGTDTQYF. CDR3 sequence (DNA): TGTGCCAGCAGTGAAACCCCGGTCAGGGGCACAGATACGCAGTATTTT.

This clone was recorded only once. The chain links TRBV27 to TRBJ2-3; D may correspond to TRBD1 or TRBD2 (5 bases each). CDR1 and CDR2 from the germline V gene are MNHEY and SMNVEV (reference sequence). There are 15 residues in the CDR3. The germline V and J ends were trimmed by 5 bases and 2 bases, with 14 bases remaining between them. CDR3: CASSETPGPTDTQYF. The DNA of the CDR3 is TGTGCCAGCAGTGAAACCCCGGGACCCACAGATACGCAGTATTTT.

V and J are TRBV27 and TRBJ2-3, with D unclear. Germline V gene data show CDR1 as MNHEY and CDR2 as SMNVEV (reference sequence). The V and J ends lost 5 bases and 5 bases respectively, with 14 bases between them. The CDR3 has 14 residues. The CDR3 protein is CASSLSGEEDTQYF. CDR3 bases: TGTGCCAGCAGTCTTTCAGGAGAGGAAGATACGCAGTATTTT.

The CDR3 loop reads CASSLAGVTDTQYF. In DNA, the CDR3 is TGTGCCAGCAGCTTAGCAGGGGTGACAGATACGCAGTATTTT. The chain recombines TRBV7-7 with TRBJ2-3; possible D gene TRBD1, 5 bases. Germline assignment: CDR1 SSHAT and CDR2 FNYEAQ (reference sequence). CDR3 length: 14 amino acids. V dropped 0 bases and J dropped 3 bases, with 7 bases sitting between them. Combining the CDR3 with reference TRBV7-7 and TRBJ2-3 gives the whole variable domain GAGVSQSPRYKVTKRGQDVTLRCDPISSHATLYWYQQALGQGPEFLTYFNYEAQPDKSGLPSDRFSAERPEGSISTLTIQRTEQRDSAMYRCASSLAGVTDTQYFGPGTRLTVL.

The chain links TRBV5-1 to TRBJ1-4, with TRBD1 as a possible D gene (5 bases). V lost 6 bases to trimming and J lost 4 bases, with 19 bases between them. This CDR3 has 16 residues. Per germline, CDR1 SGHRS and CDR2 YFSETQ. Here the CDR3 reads CASKQTPRQSNEKLFF. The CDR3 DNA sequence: TGCGCCAGCAAACAGACCCCTCGACAGAGTAATGAAAAACTGTTTTTT.

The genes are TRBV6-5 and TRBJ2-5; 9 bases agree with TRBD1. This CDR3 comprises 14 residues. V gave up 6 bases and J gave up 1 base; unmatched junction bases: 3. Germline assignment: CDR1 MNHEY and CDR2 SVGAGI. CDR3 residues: CASRRTGAQETQYF. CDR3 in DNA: TGTGCCAGCAGGAGGACAGGGGCCCAAGAGACCCAGTACTTC.

Written as DNA, the CDR3 is TGTGCCAGCAGTCCTTCCTCTTGGGACAGAAACTATGGCTACACCTTC. It codes for CASSPSSWDRNYGYTF. This chain joins TRBV7-9 and TRBJ1-2; 7 nucleotides match TRBD1. The CDR3 consists of 16 residues. Germline CDR1 reads SEHNR; CDR2 reads FQNEAQ (reference sequence). Trimming removed 6 bases from V and 2 bases from J; junction bases left unmatched: 12.

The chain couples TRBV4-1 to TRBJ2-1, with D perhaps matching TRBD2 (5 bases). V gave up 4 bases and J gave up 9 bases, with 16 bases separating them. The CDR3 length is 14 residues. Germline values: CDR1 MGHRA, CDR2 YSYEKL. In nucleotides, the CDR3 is TGCGCCAGCAGCCTCATTCTCCTCGCGGGTGAGCAGTTCTTC. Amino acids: CASSLILLAGEQFF.

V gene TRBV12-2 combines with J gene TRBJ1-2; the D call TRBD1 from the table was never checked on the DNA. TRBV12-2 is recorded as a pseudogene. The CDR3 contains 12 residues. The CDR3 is CASRRTGNGYTF. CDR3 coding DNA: TGTGCAAGTCGCCGAACAGGGAACGGCTACACCTTC.

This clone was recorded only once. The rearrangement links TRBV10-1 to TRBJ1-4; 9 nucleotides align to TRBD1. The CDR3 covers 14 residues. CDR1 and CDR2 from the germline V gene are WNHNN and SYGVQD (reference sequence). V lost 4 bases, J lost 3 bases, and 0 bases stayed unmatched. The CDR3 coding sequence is TGCGCCAGCAGTGGACAGGGGGCTAATGAAAAACTGTTTTTT. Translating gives CASSGQGANEKLFF.

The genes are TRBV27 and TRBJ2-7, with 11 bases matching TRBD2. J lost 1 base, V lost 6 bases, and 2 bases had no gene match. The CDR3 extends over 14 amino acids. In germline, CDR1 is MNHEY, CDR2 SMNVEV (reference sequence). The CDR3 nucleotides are TGTGCCAGCAGACTAGCGGGAGCTTCCTACGAGCAGTACTTC. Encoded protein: CASRLAGASYEQYF.

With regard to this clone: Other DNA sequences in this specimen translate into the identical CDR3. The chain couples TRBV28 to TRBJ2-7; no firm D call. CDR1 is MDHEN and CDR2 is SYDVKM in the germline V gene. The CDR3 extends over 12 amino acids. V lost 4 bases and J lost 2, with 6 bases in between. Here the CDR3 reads CASSYPAYEQYF. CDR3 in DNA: TGTGCCAGCAGTTACCCCGCCTACGAGCAGTACTTC.

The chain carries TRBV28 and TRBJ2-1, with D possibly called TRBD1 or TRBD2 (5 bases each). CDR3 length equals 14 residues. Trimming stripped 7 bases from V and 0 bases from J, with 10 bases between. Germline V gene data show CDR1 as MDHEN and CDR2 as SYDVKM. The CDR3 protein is CASIEGSSYNEQFF. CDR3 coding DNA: TGTGCCAGCATAGAGGGGAGCTCCTACAATGAGCAGTTCTTC.

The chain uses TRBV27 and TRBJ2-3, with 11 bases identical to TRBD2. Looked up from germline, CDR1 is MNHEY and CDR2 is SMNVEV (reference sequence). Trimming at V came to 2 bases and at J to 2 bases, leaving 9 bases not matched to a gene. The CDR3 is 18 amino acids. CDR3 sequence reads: CASSLRLAGGPYTDTQYF. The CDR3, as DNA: TGTGCCAGCAGTTTAAGGCTAGCGGGGGGACCCTACACAGATACGCAGTATTTT.